Many counts were recorded for the clone carrying this TCR beta chain. This record belongs to a study of metastatic and nonmetastatic thyroid tumors. Not a single patient had been given any form of treatment at any point before undergoing thyroid surgery. TCRdb reassembled clones from the PCR reads with MiXCR. The sample includes about 93,000 clones, roughly 13% of them seen just once. The V end lost 10 bases, the J end lost 4 bases, and 16 bases lay between the germline ends. The CDR3 has 14 amino acids. CDR1 is LNHDA, CDR2 SQIVND, per germline (reference sequence). The sequence was obtained from a female donor with papillary thyroid cancer or a benign thyroid nodule (not recorded which). Some clones in this sample may be carry-over from other donors' samples. The rearrangement links TRBV19 to TRBJ2-2; the D gene could be TRBD1 or TRBD2 (5 bases each). The sample was blood. CDR3 region: CATRGDGRTGELFF. In DNA, the CDR3 is TGTGCCACTCGAGGGGACGGGCGCACCGGGGAGCTGTTTTTT.